The clone carrying this T cell receptor beta chain was seen only a few times. Trimming took 0 bases from V and 0 from J, leaving 15 bases between them. The CDR3 sequence is 19 residues long. Germline loops: CDR1 LGHNA, CDR2 YNFKEQ. Original data processing: Using reference gene primer amplification, nucleated cell counts were estimated. TCRdb's table, derived via immunoSEQ multiplex PCR, lists solely in-frame clones and lacks some. V, J and clone size were drawn from that table, and D and trimming were deduced from the DNA. The data hold roughly 220,000 clones, with roughly 85% observed a single time. This entry belongs to a study of blood T cell repertoires in COVID-19. About the research overall: Specimens from acute and convalescent COVID-19 originated in the United States, Italy and Spain. In each case, the material was cDNA or gDNA derived from T cells, B-cell-depleted T cells, or PBMCs.

The chain recombines TRBV4-2 with TRBJ2-6; D gene unclear. The sequenced sample consisted of peripheral blood. The sequence derives from a man aged 50-60 years who had recovered from COVID-19. The CDR3 DNA reads TGTGCCAGCAGCCAAGAAATTCGCGCCCGCCACTCTGGGGCCAACGTCCTGACTTTC. It specifies CASSQEIRARHSGANVLTF.